This T cell receptor (beta chain) comes out of a study of T-cell reconstitution after alpha-beta-depleted transplantation in children (dated by TCRdb to between 2015 and 2016). With respect to the entire study: Using TCR repertoire profiling, the study quantitatively followed how T-cell immune reconstitution unfolded in children after TCRalphabeta/CD19-depleted allogeneic hematopoietic cell transplantation.

Remarks on this clonotype: Its target antigen remains unknown. Within one base of it there is no much larger clone, and no base qualities were kept.

Preparation of the library involved PCR. Instrument used: Illumina HiSeq 2500. To normalize quantification of the TCRbeta repertoire, the TCR libraries were built with molecular barcoding that relied on unique molecular identifiers. TCRdb trimmed the raw reads at Q25, called clones with MiXCR and kept productive beta chains. Every CDR3 protein is listed once, alongside the most common genes and DNA of its rows. The sample yields hundreds of thousands of distinct CDR3 sequences; around 16% were counted once. The ten largest clones represent 0.9% to 1.2% of the sample. The CDR3, from cysteine to phenylalanine, totals 13 residues. Of the read, only the CDR3 DNA is kept; its 39 bases are in frame from base 1.

Sequences were derived from PBMCs from the stem cell graft donor, sampled from the stem cell graft. The receptor's source is a human donor who donated a stem cell graft to a child with acute myeloid leukemia. The sequence joins TRBV21-1 to TRBJ2-1. TRBV21-1 is reported as a pseudogene. DNA sequence: TGTGCCAGCGTCATATCAGGAGACAATGAGCAGTTCTTC. The translation is CASVISGDNEQFF.